Ten or more counts support the clone carrying this T cell receptor beta chain. Each donor gave ten milliliters of peripheral blood. Samples each yielded at least 5 micrograms of total RNA. The sample comes from a study of blood T cells in healthy people across ages. The overall study: About one barcoded beta molecule was captured per two T cells (by template switching).

It was with a sample-barcoded 5' primer and a J-beta primer mix that a second PCR of roughly 7 to 12 cycles was run. The authors tagged each cDNA molecule using a template-switch adaptor with 12 random nucleotides. TCRdb ran MiXCR on the 5' RACE reads and lists one entry per CDR3 protein. Among approximately 800,000 distinct CDR3 sequences listed, around 34% were seen once. Sequenced material: blood. The TCR comes from a man aged 18-30 years in good health.

For the CDR3, the DNA is TGTGCCAGCAGTTTAGCTGAGGTGCGGTTCTTC. Protein sequence: CASSLAEVRFF. This chain connects TRBV12-3 or TRBV12-4 to TRBJ2-1; no firm D call. The CDR3 is 11 amino acids. The V end was cut by 0 bases, the J end by 15 bases, with 9 bases between.